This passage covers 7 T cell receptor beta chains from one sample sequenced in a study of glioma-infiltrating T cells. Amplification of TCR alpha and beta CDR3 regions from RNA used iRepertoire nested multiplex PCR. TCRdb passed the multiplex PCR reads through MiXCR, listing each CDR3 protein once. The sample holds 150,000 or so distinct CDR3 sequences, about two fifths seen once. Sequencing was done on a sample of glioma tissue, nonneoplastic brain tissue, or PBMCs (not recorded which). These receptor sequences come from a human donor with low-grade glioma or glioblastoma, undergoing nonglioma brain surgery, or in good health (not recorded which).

CDR3 residues: CASSFTDRGETQYF. The CDR3 DNA reads as TGTGCCAGCAGCTTTACAGACAGGGGAGAGACCCAGTACTTC. V is TRBV4-2 and J is TRBJ2-5; 8 nucleotides agree with TRBD1. This CDR3 spans 14 amino acids. Looked up from germline, CDR1 is LGHNA and CDR2 is YNFKEQ. V dropped 5 bases and J dropped 4; count of bases not matched to a gene: 6.

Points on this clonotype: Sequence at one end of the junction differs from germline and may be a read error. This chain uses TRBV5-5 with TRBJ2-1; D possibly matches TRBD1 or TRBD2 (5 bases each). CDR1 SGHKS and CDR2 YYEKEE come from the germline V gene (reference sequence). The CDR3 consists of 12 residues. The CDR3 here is CARSFLGDGQFF. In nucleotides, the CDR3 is TGTGCCCGCAGCTTTTTAGGGGACGGGCAGTTCTTC.

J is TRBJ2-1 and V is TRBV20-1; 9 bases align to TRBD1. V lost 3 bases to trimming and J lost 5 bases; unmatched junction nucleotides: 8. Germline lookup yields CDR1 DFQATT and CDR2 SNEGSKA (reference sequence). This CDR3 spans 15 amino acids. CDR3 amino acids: CSASLGQGTNNEQFF. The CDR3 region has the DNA TGCAGTGCTAGCCTCGGACAGGGGACTAACAATGAGCAGTTCTTC.

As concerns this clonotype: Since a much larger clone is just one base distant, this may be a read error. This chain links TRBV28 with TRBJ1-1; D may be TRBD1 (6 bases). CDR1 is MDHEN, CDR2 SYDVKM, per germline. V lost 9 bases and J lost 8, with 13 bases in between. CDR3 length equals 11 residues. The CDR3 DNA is TGTGCCAGAAGGGACACGTTCGAAGCTTTCTTT. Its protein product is CARRDTFEAFF.

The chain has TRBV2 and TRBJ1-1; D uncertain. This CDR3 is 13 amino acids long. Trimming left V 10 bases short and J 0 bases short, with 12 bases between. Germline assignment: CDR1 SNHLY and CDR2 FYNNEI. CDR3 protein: CATRGLLNTEAFF. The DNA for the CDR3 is TGTGCCACCCGAGGGCTGCTGAACACTGAAGCTTTCTTT.

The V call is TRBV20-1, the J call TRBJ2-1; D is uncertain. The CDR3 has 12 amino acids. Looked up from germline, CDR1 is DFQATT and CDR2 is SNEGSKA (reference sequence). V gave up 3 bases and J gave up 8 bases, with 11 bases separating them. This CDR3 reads CSASGFSYEQFF. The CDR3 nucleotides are TGCAGTGCTAGTGGCTTTTCCTATGAGCAGTTCTTC.

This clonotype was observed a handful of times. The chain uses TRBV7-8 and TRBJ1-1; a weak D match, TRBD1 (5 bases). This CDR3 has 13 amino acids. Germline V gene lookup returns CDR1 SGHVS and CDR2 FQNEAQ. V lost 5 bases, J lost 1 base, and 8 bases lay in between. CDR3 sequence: CASSIGANTEAFF. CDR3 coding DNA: TGTGCCAGCAGCATTGGGGCGAACACTGAAGCTTTCTTT.